This TCR beta chain was found in a study of a mutant IDH1 vaccine in newly diagnosed glioma. The overall study: It was radiotherapy, temozolomide, or both that patients received previously, with most receiving both.

The time point was: week 47, end of study. Topical imiquimod accompanied each vaccine dose, which consisted of 300 ug of mutant IDH1 20-mer peptide. Patients came in for eight vaccinations, in weeks 1, 3, 5, 7, 11, 15, 19 and 23. CDR3 length: 10 residues. Germline lookup yields CDR1 DFQATT and CDR2 SNEGSKA (reference sequence). The V end lost 6 bases, the J end lost 6 bases, and 8 bases lay between the germline ends. Concerning this clone: The antigen remains unidentified.

TCRdb's copy holds only in-frame clones and misses some; the assay was immunoSEQ multiplex PCR. Of about 23,000 clones in the sample, almost 85% are singletons; the top ten hold 2.5% to 3%. This sequence originates from a man aged 40-49 years with glioma. The source material was PBMCs, sampled from a glioma patient whose treatment included an IDH1 peptide vaccine. The V and J genes are TRBV20-1 and TRBJ1-2; D ambiguous. The CDR3 DNA follows: TGCAGTGCAGGACGGGATGGCTACACCTTC. As protein: CSAGRDGYTF.